A single sample is the source of the 2 T cell receptor beta chains below, sequenced in a study of cytomegalovirus exposure and HLA in healthy donors. TCRdb's copy holds only in-frame clones and misses some; the assay was immunoSEQ multiplex PCR. The sample consists of roughly 150,000 clones, less than 90% of them appearing once. Sequenced material: PBMCs. These TCRs come from a woman aged 25-40 years in good health and CMV-seronegative.

This clone was observed once. The rearrangement links TRBV7-9 to TRBJ2-3, with 11 bases identical to TRBD1. The V and J ends lost 2 bases and 5 bases, in that order; junction bases with no gene match: 9. CDR1 is SEHNR and CDR2 is FQNEAQ in the germline V gene (reference sequence). CDR3 size: 17 residues. The CDR3 loop is CASSLSPGQGAKDTQYF. CDR3 sequence (DNA): TGTGCCAGCAGCTTAAGTCCCGGACAGGGGGCCAAAGATACGCAGTATTTT.

A single count supports this clone. V usage is TRBV9 and J usage is TRBJ1-1; TRBD1 matches at 8 bases. Trimming removed 0 bases from V and 1 base from J; junction bases left unmatched: 2. CDR3 length: 15 residues. Germline V CDR1 and CDR2: SGDLS, YYNGEE. The CDR3, as DNA: TGTGCCAGCAGCGTAGAGGGACAGGAGAACACTGAAGCTTTCTTT. This translates into CASSVEGQENTEAFF.